This note documents a single T cell receptor (beta chain) sequence. Its specificity is unknown. Vbeta (60) and Jbeta (13) primers were used in the PCR. Using immunoSEQ multiplex PCR, the repertoire was profiled, and TCRdb retains in-frame clones only, with some absent. The repertoire has about 92,000 clones, roughly 80% of them found once; the top ten carry 0.95% to 1.5%. The CDR3 covers 14 residues. Germline V gene data show CDR1 as MNHNS and CDR2 as SASEGT. This record comes from a study of cytomegalovirus exposure and HLA in healthy donors. Study-wide points: The authors later found TCR association rates varying by HLA locus, with DRB1 most and HLA-C fewest.

Sequences were obtained from PBMCs. The TCR was taken from a girl aged 2-10 years in good health and CMV-seropositive. The chain has TRBV6-1 and TRBJ2-5; tentatively, D is TRBD1 (6 bases). The DNA end lines up better with TRBJ2-7; the J call may be wrong. The CDR3 nucleotides read TGTGCCAGCAGGCTCAGGGGTTCCCCCTACGAGCAGTACTTC. It is translated as CASRLRGSPYEQYF.